The 16 T cell receptor beta chains reported below all come from one sample, sequenced in a study of T cell responses to AZD1222 COVID-19 vaccine. Repertoires were generated with immunoSEQ multiplex PCR, while TCRdb's copy carries only in-frame clones and drops some. The sample has approximately 70,000 clones, about nine tenths seen once. The source was peripheral blood, collected on day 0 of AZD1222 vaccination. The receptors come from an adult in good health.

The chain employs TRBV5-5 and TRBJ2-7; tentatively, D is TRBD1 (5 bases). Trimming stripped 1 base from V and 0 bases from J, with 8 bases between. Germline CDR1 and CDR2: SGHKS and YYEKEE (reference sequence). CDR3 length equals 14 residues. This CDR3 reads CASSLMTDSYEQYF. The CDR3 DNA is TGTGCCAGCAGCTTGATGACAGACTCCTACGAGCAGTACTTC.

This clone occurred many times. This chain joins TRBV28 and TRBJ1-5, with 7 bases matching TRBD1. CDR1 is MDHEN, CDR2 SYDVKM, per germline. CDR3 length: 18 residues. The junction had 11 bases not matched to a gene; V was cut back by 3 bases and J by 0 bases. The CDR3 protein is CASSLTGLELFSNQPQHF. CDR3 sequence (DNA): TGTGCCAGCAGTTTGACAGGGCTTGAGTTGTTTAGCAATCAGCCCCAGCATTTT.

The V call is TRBV2, the J call TRBJ1-1; D is unclear. V shed 6 bases and J shed 2 bases, with 10 bases lying between them. The CDR3 runs to 13 residues. Germline V gives CDR1 SNHLY, CDR2 FYNNEI. The CDR3 loop is CASRSWHNTEAFF. DNA for the CDR3: TGTGCCAGCAGGTCTTGGCATAACACTGAAGCTTTCTTT.

The genes are TRBV27 and TRBJ2-3; D is unclear. The V and J ends lost 6 bases and 2 bases respectively, with 0 bases between them. The CDR3 runs 10 residues. Germline CDR1 reads MNHEY; CDR2 reads SMNVEV (reference sequence). The CDR3 region has the DNA TGTGCCAGCAGCACAGATACGCAGTATTTT. Its protein product is CASSTDTQYF.

The chain recombines TRBV20-1 with TRBJ2-2, with D unclear. CDR3 length equals 11 residues. Germline CDR1 DFQATT, CDR2 SNEGSKA (reference sequence). Trimming shortened V by 6 bases and J by 8 bases, and 10 bases separated the two germline ends. CDR3 sequence: CSAPDEGELFF. The CDR3 region has the DNA TGCAGTGCCCCCGATGAGGGGGAGCTGTTTTTT.

This chain uses TRBV4-2 with TRBJ1-1, with D unresolved. The CDR3 covers 14 residues. Trimming took off 0 bases at V and 5 bases at J, with 10 bases between the two ends. Germline V gene sequence: CDR1 LGHNA, CDR2 YNFKEQ. CDR3: CASSQDRGSTEAFF. For the CDR3, the DNA is TGTGCCAGCAGCCAAGATCGGGGTTCAACTGAAGCTTTCTTT.

This clone was seen just once. The chain carries TRBV11-2 and TRBJ2-7; D possibly corresponds to TRBD2 (5 bases). V lost 1 base and J lost 6, with 10 bases in between. The CDR3 runs to 13 residues. The V gene's germline CDR1 is SGHAT and CDR2 FQNNGV. The CDR3, as DNA: TGTGCCAGCAGCTTAGGCGAGGGTGGCGAGCAGTACTTC. This encodes CASSLGEGGEQYF.

CDR3: CASSLYSAGTYEQYF. CDR3 bases: TGTGCCAGCAGCTTATATTCGGCAGGGACCTACGAGCAGTACTTC. J is TRBJ2-7 and V is TRBV5-6; D may be TRBD1 (5 bases). Trimming cost V 2 bases and J 2 bases, with 14 bases left between them. CDR3 length equals 15 residues. In germline, CDR1 is SGHDT, CDR2 YYEEEE.

This chain joins TRBV25-1 and TRBJ2-7; possibly TRBD1 for D (6 bases). Germline CDR1 reads MGHDK; CDR2 reads SYGVNS. Trimming left V 6 bases short and J 0 bases short, with 15 bases between. The CDR3 sequence is 15 residues long. Here the CDR3 DNA reads TGTGCCAGCAGACAGACAGGACCTAGCTCCTACGAGCAGTACTTC. Amino acid sequence: CASRQTGPSSYEQYF.

The chain carries TRBV4-1 and TRBJ2-5; TRBD2 might be the D (6 bases). V lost 1 base and J lost 5, with 8 bases in between. CDR3 length: 13 residues. Germline V CDR1 and CDR2: MGHRA, YSYEKL. The CDR3 DNA sequence: TGCGCCAGCAGCCAAGTTGGGAGGGAGACCCAGTACTTC. Its translation is CASSQVGRETQYF.

The chain uses TRBV5-1 and TRBJ2-1; TRBD2 aligns across 8 bases. The CDR3 is made up of 17 amino acids. The V gene's germline CDR1 is SGHRS and CDR2 YFSETQ. Trimming at V came to 4 bases and at J to 3 bases, leaving 12 bases not matched to a gene. CDR3 region: CASSELTTSVGYNEQFF. The CDR3, as DNA: TGCGCCAGCAGCGAACTCACGACTAGCGTCGGCTACAATGAGCAGTTCTTC.

The chain links TRBV19 to TRBJ1-6; D not resolved. The CDR3 is made up of 15 amino acids. Germline CDR1 LNHDA, CDR2 SQIVND (reference sequence). The V end lost 1 base, the J end lost 7 bases, and 11 bases lay between the germline ends. The CDR3 reads CASSIVSGVNSPLHF. The DNA of the CDR3 is TGTGCCAGTAGTATAGTTTCCGGGGTGAATTCACCCCTCCACTTT.

This clone has only one observation. The chain combines TRBV30 with TRBJ1-1; no firm D call. V lost 2 bases to trimming and J lost 6 bases, with 13 bases between them. Per germline, CDR1 GTSNPN and CDR2 SVGIG (reference sequence). The CDR3 has 13 amino acids. Here the CDR3 reads CAWSRLRDAEAFF. The CDR3, as DNA: TGTGCCTGGAGTCGTCTCCGGGATGCTGAAGCTTTCTTT.

The rearrangement uses TRBV19 and TRBJ2-1; 14 bases map to TRBD2. V lost 3 bases to trimming and J lost 15 bases; unmatched junction nucleotides: 4. Germline assignment: CDR1 LNHDA and CDR2 SQIVND (reference sequence). The CDR3 totals 13 residues. The CDR3 here is CASSMTSGGDGFF. In DNA, the CDR3 is TGTGCCAGTAGTATGACTAGCGGGGGGGATGGGTTCTTC.

The chain couples TRBV7-3 to TRBJ1-1, with D possibly matching TRBD1 (6 bases). CDR1 and CDR2 from the germline V gene are SGHTA and FQGTGA. There are 13 residues in the CDR3. V dropped 1 base and J dropped 5 bases, with 8 bases sitting between them. Written as DNA, the CDR3 is TGTGCCAGCAGCTTAAAGGGGGTTACTGAAGCTTTCTTT. Amino acids: CASSLKGVTEAFF.

The chain combines TRBV12-5 with TRBJ2-2; 9 bases are shared with TRBD2. The length of the CDR3 is 17 residues. CDR1 LGHNT and CDR2 FRNRAP come from the germline V gene. Trimming cost V 0 bases and J 7 bases; bases outside gene matches: 9. The CDR3 nucleotides are TGTGCTAGTGGTTTGGTAGCTAGCGGGGCTTCTAACGGGGAGCTGTTTTTT. Its translation is CASGLVASGASNGELFF.